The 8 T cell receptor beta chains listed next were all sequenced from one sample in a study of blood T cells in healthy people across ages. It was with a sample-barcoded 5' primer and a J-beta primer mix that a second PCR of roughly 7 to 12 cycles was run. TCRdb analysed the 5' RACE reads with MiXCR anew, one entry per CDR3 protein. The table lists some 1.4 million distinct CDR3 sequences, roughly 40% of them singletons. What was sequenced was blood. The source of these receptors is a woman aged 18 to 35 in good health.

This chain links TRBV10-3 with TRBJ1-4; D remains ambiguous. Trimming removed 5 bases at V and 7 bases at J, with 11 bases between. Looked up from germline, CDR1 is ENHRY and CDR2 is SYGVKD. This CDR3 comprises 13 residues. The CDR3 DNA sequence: TGTGCCATCAGTAAGGGAGTACTTGAAAAACTGTTTTTT. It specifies CAISKGVLEKLFF.

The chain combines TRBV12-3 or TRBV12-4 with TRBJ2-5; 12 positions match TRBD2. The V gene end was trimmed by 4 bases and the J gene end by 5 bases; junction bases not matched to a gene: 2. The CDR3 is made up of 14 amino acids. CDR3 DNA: TGTGCCAGCAGTTGGACTAGCGGGGTGGAGACCCAGTACTTC. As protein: CASSWTSGVETQYF.

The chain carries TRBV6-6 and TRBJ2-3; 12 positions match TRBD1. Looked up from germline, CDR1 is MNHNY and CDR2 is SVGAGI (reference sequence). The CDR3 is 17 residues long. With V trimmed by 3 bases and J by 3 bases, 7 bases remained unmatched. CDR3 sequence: CASSYTGTGGLTDTQYF. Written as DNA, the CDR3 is TGTGCCAGCAGTTATACGGGGACAGGGGGCTTGACAGATACGCAGTATTTT.

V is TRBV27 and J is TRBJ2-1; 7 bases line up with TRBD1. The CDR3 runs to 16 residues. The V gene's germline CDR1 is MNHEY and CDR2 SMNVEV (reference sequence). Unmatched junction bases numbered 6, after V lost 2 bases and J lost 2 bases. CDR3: CASSLRAQGAYNEQFF. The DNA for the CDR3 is TGTGCCAGCAGTTTAAGGGCTCAGGGGGCCTACAATGAGCAGTTCTTC.

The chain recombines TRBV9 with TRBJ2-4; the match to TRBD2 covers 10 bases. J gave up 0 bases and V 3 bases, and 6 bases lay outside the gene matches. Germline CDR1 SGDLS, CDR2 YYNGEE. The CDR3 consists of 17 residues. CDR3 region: CASSERGGELAKNIQYF. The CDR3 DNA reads TGTGCCAGCAGCGAGCGGGGGGGCGAACTAGCCAAAAACATTCAGTACTTC.

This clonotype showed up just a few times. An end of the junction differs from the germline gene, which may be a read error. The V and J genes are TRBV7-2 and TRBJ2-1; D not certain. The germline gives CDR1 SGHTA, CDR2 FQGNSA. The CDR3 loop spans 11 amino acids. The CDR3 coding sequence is TGTGCCAGCAGCGAAGTAAATGAGCAGTTCTTT. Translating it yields CASSEVNEQFF.

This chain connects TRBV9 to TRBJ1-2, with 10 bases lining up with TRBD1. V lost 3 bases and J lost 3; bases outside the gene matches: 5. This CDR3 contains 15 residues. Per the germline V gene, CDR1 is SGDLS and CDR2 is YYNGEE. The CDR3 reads CASSGRQGAYYGYTF. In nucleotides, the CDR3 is TGTGCCAGCAGCGGTAGACAGGGGGCTTACTATGGCTACACCTTC.

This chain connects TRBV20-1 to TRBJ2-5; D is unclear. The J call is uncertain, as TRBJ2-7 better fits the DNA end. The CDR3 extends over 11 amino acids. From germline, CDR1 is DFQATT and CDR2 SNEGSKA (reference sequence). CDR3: CSAPVGCEQYF. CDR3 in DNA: TGCAGTGCCCCGGTGGGCTGCGAGCAGTACTTC.